This T cell receptor beta chain was identified in a study of shared clonotypes between healthy human individuals. A roughly 220 ng quantity of DNA, roughly 29,000 T cell genomes, went into the sorted-subset replicate PCRs. Original handling: Because ImmunoSEQ provided only junction sequences with no quality scores, the filtering differed. Sequencing was performed with immunoSEQ multiplex PCR; in TCRdb, only in-frame clones are kept and a portion is missing. From that table come the V and J calls and clone size; the DNA was used to work out D and trimming. The table records roughly 1,600,000 clones, approximately 98.5% of them present only once. The CDR3 length is 15 residues. V trimming: 6 bases; J trimming: 3 bases; junction bases outside the gene matches: 5. Looked up from germline, CDR1 is MNHNS and CDR2 is SASEGT.

Sequencing input: naive CD4+ T cells sorted from blood. The subset is: CD45RA+ positively selected. The chain uses TRBV6-1 and TRBJ2-1, with TRBD2 matching 10 bases. This TCR came from a man in his thirties or forties in good health. CDR3 sequence: CASRGPSGGYNEQFF. The CDR3 region has the DNA TGTGCCAGCAGAGGACCTAGCGGGGGCTACAATGAGCAGTTCTTC.